The 25 T cell receptor beta chains below come from one sample, sequenced in a study of blood T cell repertoires in COVID-19. The protocol was immunoSEQ multiplex PCR, while the TCRdb copy is restricted to in-frame clones and leaves out a portion. The sample holds 110,000 to 150,000 clones, about 87% seen once. Sequencing input: PBMCs or T cells enriched from blood (not recorded which). The receptor source for this set is a man between 60 and 70 years old who had recovered from COVID-19.

In DNA form, the CDR3 reads TGCGCCAGCAGCCCGACAAGAATCACAGATACGCAGTATTTT. Protein: CASSPTRITDTQYF. The chain employs TRBV10-1 and TRBJ2-3, with no clear D. Trimming cost V 6 bases and J 2 bases, with 12 bases left between them. Germline loops: CDR1 WNHNN, CDR2 SYGVQD (reference sequence). The CDR3 extends over 14 amino acids.

The chain has TRBV27 and TRBJ1-1; possible D gene TRBD1, 5 bases. The V end lost 2 bases, the J end lost 1 base, and 8 bases lay between the germline ends. The CDR3 totals 14 residues. The germline V gene has CDR1 MNHEY and CDR2 SMNVEV (reference sequence). CDR3 in DNA: TGTGCCAGCAGTTTAACAGGACCGAACACTGAAGCTTTCTTT. This translates into CASSLTGPNTEAFF.

This sequence joins TRBV6-5 and TRBJ2-2; TRBD2 agrees at 10 bases. The CDR3 extends over 15 amino acids. V dropped 6 bases and J dropped 8; count of bases not matched to a gene: 9. The germline CDR1 and CDR2 sequences are MNHEY and SVGAGI. The CDR3 is CASSLAGVKGGELFF. In DNA form, the CDR3 reads TGTGCCAGCAGCCTAGCGGGAGTGAAAGGAGGGGAGCTGTTTTTT.

The chain has TRBV7-8 and TRBJ1-3; 9 bases align to TRBD1. The CDR3 runs to 16 residues. The ends lost 5 bases at V and 4 bases at J; junction bases unmatched: 9. Germline CDR1 is SGHVS and CDR2 is FQNEAQ. The CDR3 nucleotides read TGTGCCAGCAGCCGAGCGGACAGGGGAAGAGGAAACACCATATATTTT. It translates to CASSRADRGRGNTIYF.

The chain joins TRBV19 to TRBJ1-6, with 7 bases lining up with TRBD1. Germline CDR1 and CDR2: LNHDA and SQIVND (reference sequence). Trimming cost V 5 bases and J 7 bases; bases outside gene matches: 2. There are 13 residues in the CDR3. The CDR3 spells CASSAGQNSPLHF. Here the CDR3 DNA reads TGTGCCAGTAGTGCGGGACAGAATTCACCCCTCCACTTT.

V and J are TRBV9 and TRBJ2-3; 7 nucleotides line up with TRBD1. The germline V gene encodes CDR1 SGDLS and CDR2 YYNGEE. J gave up 2 bases and V 4 bases, and 7 bases lay outside the gene matches. CDR3 length equals 15 residues. CDR3 DNA sequence: TGTGCCAGCAGCTACCGGACAGGAACCACAGATACGCAGTATTTT. Translation gives CASSYRTGTTDTQYF.

The chain uses TRBV18 and TRBJ2-7, with 13 positions matching TRBD2. J gave up 0 bases and V 3 bases, and 5 bases lay outside the gene matches. Germline V gives CDR1 KGHSH, CDR2 LQKENI. The CDR3 covers 17 residues. The CDR3 sequence is CASSPNRLAGGSYEQYF. In DNA form, the CDR3 reads TGTGCCAGCTCACCTAACCGACTAGCGGGGGGCTCCTACGAGCAGTACTTC.

V is TRBV12-3 or TRBV12-4 and J is TRBJ2-3; D remains unclear. Trimming stripped 7 bases from V and 5 bases from J, with 13 bases between. The CDR3 loop spans 13 amino acids. The CDR3 coding sequence is TGTGCCAGCACCATACTAATCGGAGATACGCAGTATTTT. Amino acids: CASTILIGDTQYF.

The chain joins TRBV7-6 to TRBJ1-3; 8 bases are a match to TRBD1. From germline, CDR1 is SGHVS and CDR2 FNYEAQ. The CDR3 spans 15 residues. Trimming removed 3 bases from V and 3 bases from J; junction bases left unmatched: 4. The CDR3: CASSLDRVNGNTIYF. CDR3 bases: TGTGCCAGCAGCTTGGACAGGGTGAATGGAAACACCATATATTTT.

This chain joins TRBV15 and TRBJ2-4; D is unresolved. With 1 base removed from V and 0 bases from J, the gap between germline ends came to 10 bases. This CDR3 is 16 amino acids long. CDR1 and CDR2 (germline): LNHNV, YYDKDF (reference sequence). The CDR3 loop is CATSRAIQVAKNIQYF. For the CDR3, the DNA is TGTGCCACCAGCAGAGCCATACAAGTAGCCAAAAACATTCAGTACTTC.

The chain links TRBV28 to TRBJ2-7; 9 nucleotides align to TRBD1. V lost 5 bases and J lost 6; bases outside the gene matches: 2. Germline CDR1 MDHEN, CDR2 SYDVKM. This CDR3 has 12 residues. CDR3 region: CASSHRGLEQYF. CDR3 nucleotide sequence: TGTGCCAGCAGTCACAGGGGGCTCGAGCAGTACTTC.

The chain recombines TRBV9 with TRBJ1-3; D may be TRBD1 (5 bases). The CDR3 runs 12 residues. In germline, CDR1 is SGDLS, CDR2 YYNGEE. The V end was cut by 4 bases, the J end by 8 bases, with 10 bases between. The CDR3 spells CASSTGGDTIYF. The CDR3 DNA follows: TGTGCCAGCAGCACAGGCGGTGACACCATATATTTT.

This rearrangement joins TRBV9 to TRBJ2-1; TRBD2 matches 9 bases. This CDR3 spans 15 amino acids. With V trimmed by 0 bases and J by 10 bases, 8 bases remained unmatched. Germline V gene lookup returns CDR1 SGDLS and CDR2 YYNGEE. Here the CDR3 reads CASSVGDSGSQEQFF. CDR3 nucleotides: TGTGCCAGCAGCGTAGGCGATAGCGGGAGTCAAGAGCAGTTCTTC. Complete variable domain (other parts from reference TRBV9 and TRBJ2-1): DSGVTQTPKHLITATGQRVTLRCSPRSGDLSVYWYQQSLDQGLQFLIQYYNGEERAKGNILERFSAQQFPDLHSELNLSSLELGDSALYFCASSVGDSGSQEQFFGPGTRLTVL.

This chain joins TRBV28 and TRBJ2-6, with D possibly matching TRBD1 (6 bases). CDR1 and CDR2 from the germline V gene are MDHEN and SYDVKM. The CDR3 totals 18 residues. Trimming removed 1 base from V and 1 base from J, with 14 bases in between. CDR3 sequence (DNA): TGTGCCAGCAGTTTATCTTGGACAGAAAAGTCTGGGGCCAACGTCCTGACTTTC. Encoded protein: CASSLSWTEKSGANVLTF.

The chain uses TRBV5-1 and TRBJ2-5, with TRBD2 matching 11 bases. This CDR3 contains 16 residues. CDR1 and CDR2 (germline): SGHRS, YFSETQ. The V and J ends lost 0 bases and 5 bases, in that order; junction bases with no gene match: 6. The CDR3 coding sequence is TGCGCCAGCAGCTTGGGTAGCGGGGGGGCCAAGGAGACCCAGTACTTC. It is translated as CASSLGSGGAKETQYF.

This clone was recorded only once. The V gene is TRBV29-1, the J gene TRBJ2-7; 9 nucleotides agree with TRBD1. Germline trimming cut 4 bases from V and 4 bases from J; bases unmatched to any gene: 8. This CDR3 spans 14 amino acids. CDR1 is SQVTM and CDR2 is ANQGSEA in the germline V gene. Written as DNA, the CDR3 is TGCAGCGTTGGTCCGGGACAGGGACTATACGAGCAGTACTTC. Translating gives CSVGPGQGLYEQYF.

The rearrangement uses TRBV5-4 and TRBJ2-3; 12 positions match TRBD2. V was clipped by 4 bases and J by 4 bases; unmatched bases: 4. CDR3 size: 15 residues. Germline V gene sequence: CDR1 SGHNT, CDR2 YYREEE (reference sequence). CDR3 sequence reads: CASSKTSGSSDTQYF. The CDR3 bases are TGTGCCAGCAGCAAGACTAGCGGGAGTTCAGATACGCAGTATTTT.

The table lists this clone with a few counts. V and J are TRBV30 and TRBJ2-7, with D tentatively TRBD1 (6 bases). V was shortened by 2 bases and J by 0 bases, with 8 bases between the two germline ends. The V gene's germline CDR1 is GTSNPN and CDR2 SVGIG (reference sequence). The CDR3 length is 13 residues. CDR3 loop: CAWSKGVSYEQYF. In nucleotides, the CDR3 is TGTGCCTGGAGTAAGGGGGTCTCCTACGAGCAGTACTTC.

The rearrangement uses TRBV3-1 (or the pseudogene TRBV3-2) and TRBJ2-7; D unresolved. V dropped 1 base and J dropped 6 bases, with 4 bases sitting between them. CDR1 and CDR2 from the germline V gene are LGHDT and YNNKEL (reference sequence). This CDR3 is built from 11 residues. The CDR3 coding sequence is TGTGCCAGCAGCCAAGGCGTCGAGCAGTACTTC. It yields the protein CASSQGVEQYF.

About this clone: Other DNA sequences of this sample code for an identical CDR3. The V and J genes are TRBV5-1 and TRBJ1-5; the D is unclear. Trimming took off 0 bases at V and 0 bases at J, with 7 bases between the two ends. The CDR3 covers 15 residues. Looked up from germline, CDR1 is SGHRS and CDR2 is YFSETQ. For the CDR3, the DNA is TGCGCCAGCAGCTTGGACGGTTATAGCAATCAGCCCCAGCATTTT. It codes for CASSLDGYSNQPQHF. The full variable domain, with the rest looked up from reference TRBV5-1 and TRBJ1-5, is KAGVTQTPRYLIKTRGQQVTLSCSPISGHRSVSWYQQTPGQGLQFLFEYFSETQRNKGNFPGRFSGRQFSNSRSEMNVSTLELGDSALYLCASSLDGYSNQPQHFGDGTRLSIL.

V and J are TRBV4-1 and TRBJ1-2, with 7 bases aligning to TRBD1. J lost 3 bases, V lost 0 bases, and 4 bases had no gene match. The CDR3 is 15 residues long. CDR1 is MGHRA, CDR2 YSYEKL, per germline. CDR3 sequence reads: CASSQERGLHYGYTF. As DNA, the CDR3 is TGCGCCAGCAGCCAAGAAAGGGGGCTCCACTATGGCTACACCTTC.

V and J are TRBV6-2 or TRBV6-3 and TRBJ1-1; D is unclear. V was shortened by 2 bases and J by 0 bases, with 7 bases between the two germline ends. This CDR3 region has 14 residues. Germline values: CDR1 MNHEY, CDR2 SVGEGT. CDR3 DNA sequence: TGTGCCAGCAGTTACGAGCGGCTGAACACTGAAGCTTTCTTT. Amino acid sequence: CASSYERLNTEAFF.

This clone came up once. The chain joins TRBV15 to TRBJ2-5, with a weak D call TRBD2 (5 bases). The germline V and J ends were trimmed by 3 bases and 3 bases, with 17 bases remaining between them. Germline-derived CDR1 and CDR2 are LNHNV and YYDKDF (reference sequence). The CDR3 runs to 16 residues. CDR3 DNA sequence: TGTGCCACCAGCAGTGCAGACGGGATGCGAGAAGAGACCCAGTACTTC. It specifies CATSSADGMREETQYF.

J is TRBJ2-1 and V is TRBV15; D is unclear. The CDR3 totals 13 residues. Germline-derived CDR1 and CDR2 are LNHNV and YYDKDF (reference sequence). The V end lost 1 base, the J end lost 5 bases, and 6 bases lay between the germline ends. The CDR3 DNA follows: TGTGCCACCAGCAGAGGAGCTCACAATGAGCAGTTCTTC. This codes for CATSRGAHNEQFF. Combining the CDR3 with reference TRBV15 and TRBJ2-1 gives the whole variable domain DAMVIQNPRYQVTQFGKPVTLSCSQTLNHNVMYWYQQKSSQAPKLLFHYYDKDFNNEADTPDNFQSRRPNTSFCFLDIRSPGLGDTAMYLCATSRGAHNEQFFGPGTRLTVL.

This chain links TRBV6-5 with TRBJ1-3; a weak D match, TRBD1 (5 bases). V was trimmed by 6 bases and J by 0 bases, leaving 12 bases between them. The CDR3 length is 15 residues. Germline CDR1 is MNHEY and CDR2 is SVGAGI. CDR3 amino acids: CASRLDSYSGNTIYF. The CDR3 DNA reads as TGTGCCAGCAGACTCGACAGCTACTCTGGAAACACCATATATTTT.